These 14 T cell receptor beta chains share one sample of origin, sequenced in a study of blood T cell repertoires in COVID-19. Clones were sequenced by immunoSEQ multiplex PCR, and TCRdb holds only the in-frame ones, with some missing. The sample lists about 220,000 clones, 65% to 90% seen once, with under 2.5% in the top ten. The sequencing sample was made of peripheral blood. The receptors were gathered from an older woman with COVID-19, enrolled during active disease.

The CDR3 here is CASSATGPYGYTF. Written as DNA, the CDR3 is TGTGCCAGCAGTGCGACAGGGCCCTATGGCTACACCTTC. This rearrangement joins TRBV9 to TRBJ1-2; 7 nucleotides line up with TRBD1. V was pared by 5 bases and J by 4 bases, with 5 bases of the junction left unmatched. Germline V gene lookup returns CDR1 SGDLS and CDR2 YYNGEE. The CDR3 has 13 residues. Using reference TRBV9 and TRBJ1-2 for the parts outside the CDR3, the full variable domain is DSGVTQTPKHLITATGQRVTLRCSPRSGDLSVYWYQQSLDQGLQFLIQYYNGEERAKGNILERFSAQQFPDLHSELNLSSLELGDSALYFCASSATGPYGYTFGSGTRLTVV.

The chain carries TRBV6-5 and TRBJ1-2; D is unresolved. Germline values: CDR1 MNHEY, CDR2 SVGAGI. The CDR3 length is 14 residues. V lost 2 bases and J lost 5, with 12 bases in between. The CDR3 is CASSYAAGPYGYTF. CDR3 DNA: TGTGCCAGCAGTTACGCTGCAGGCCCTTATGGCTACACCTTC.

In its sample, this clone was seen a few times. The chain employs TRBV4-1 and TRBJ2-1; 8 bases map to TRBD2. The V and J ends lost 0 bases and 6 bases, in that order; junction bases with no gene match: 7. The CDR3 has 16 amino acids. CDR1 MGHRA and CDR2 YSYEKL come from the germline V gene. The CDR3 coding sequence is TGCGCCAGCAGCCAAGATCCCAGCGGGAGCCTCAATGAGCAGTTCTTC. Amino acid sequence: CASSQDPSGSLNEQFF.

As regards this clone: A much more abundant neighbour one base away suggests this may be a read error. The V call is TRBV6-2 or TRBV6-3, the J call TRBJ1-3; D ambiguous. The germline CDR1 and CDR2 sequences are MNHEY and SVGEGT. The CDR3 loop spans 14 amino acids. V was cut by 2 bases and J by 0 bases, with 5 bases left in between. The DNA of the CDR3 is TGTGCCAGCAGTTACCGGGTCTCTGGAAACACCATATATTTT. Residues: CASSYRVSGNTIYF.

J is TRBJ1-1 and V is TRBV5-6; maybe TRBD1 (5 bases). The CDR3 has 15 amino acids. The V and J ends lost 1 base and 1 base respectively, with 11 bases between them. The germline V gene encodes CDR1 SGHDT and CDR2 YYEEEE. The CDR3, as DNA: TGTGCCAGCAGCTTGAGTGGGGGGAAGAACACTGAAGCTTTCTTT. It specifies CASSLSGGKNTEAFF. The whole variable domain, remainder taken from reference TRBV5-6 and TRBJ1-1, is DAGVTQSPTHLIKTRGQQVTLRCSPKSGHDTVSWYQQALGQGPQFIFQYYEEEERQRGNFPDRFSGHQFPNYSSELNVNALLLGDSALYLCASSLSGGKNTEAFFGQGTRLTVV.

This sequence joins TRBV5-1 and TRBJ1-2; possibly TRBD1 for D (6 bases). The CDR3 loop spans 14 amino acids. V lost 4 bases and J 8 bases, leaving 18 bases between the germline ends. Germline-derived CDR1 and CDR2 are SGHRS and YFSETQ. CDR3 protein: CASSPSSGADGYTF. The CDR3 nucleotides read TGCGCCAGCAGCCCCTCTTCAGGGGCTGACGGCTACACCTTC. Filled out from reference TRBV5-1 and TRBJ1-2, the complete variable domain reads KAGVTQTPRYLIKTRGQQVTLSCSPISGHRSVSWYQQTPGQGLQFLFEYFSETQRNKGNFPGRFSGRQFSNSRSEMNVSTLELGDSALYLCASSPSSGADGYTFGSGTRLTVV.

CDR3 DNA: TGTGCCAGCAGCTTATCGGGACTAGCGGGAGAGACCCAGTACTTC. As protein: CASSLSGLAGETQYF. The J gene is TRBJ2-5, the V gene TRBV7-2; 12 bases agree with TRBD2. Germline V lookup: CDR1 SGHTA, CDR2 FQGNSA. There are 15 residues in the CDR3. V shed 2 bases and J 4 bases; nucleotides not matched to a gene: 2.

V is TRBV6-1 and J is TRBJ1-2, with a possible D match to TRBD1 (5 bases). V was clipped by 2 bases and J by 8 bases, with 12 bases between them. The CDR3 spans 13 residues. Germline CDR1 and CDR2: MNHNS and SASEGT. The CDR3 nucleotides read TGTGCCAGCAGTGAACAACGGGGGGTCGGCTACACCTTC. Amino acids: CASSEQRGVGYTF.

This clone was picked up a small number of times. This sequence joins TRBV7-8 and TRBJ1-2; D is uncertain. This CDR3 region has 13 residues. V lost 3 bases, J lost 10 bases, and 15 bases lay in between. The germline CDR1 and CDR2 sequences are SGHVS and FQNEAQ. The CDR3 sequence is CASSFVGFGDYTF. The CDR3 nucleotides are TGTGCCAGCAGCTTTGTGGGATTCGGGGACTACACCTTC.

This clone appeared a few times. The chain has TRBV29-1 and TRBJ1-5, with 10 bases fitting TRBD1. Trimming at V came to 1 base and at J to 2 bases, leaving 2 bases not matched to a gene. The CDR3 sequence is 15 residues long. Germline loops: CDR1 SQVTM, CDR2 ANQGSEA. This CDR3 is CSVEVGTGGNQPQHF. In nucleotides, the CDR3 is TGCAGCGTTGAAGTGGGGACAGGGGGCAATCAGCCCCAGCATTTT.

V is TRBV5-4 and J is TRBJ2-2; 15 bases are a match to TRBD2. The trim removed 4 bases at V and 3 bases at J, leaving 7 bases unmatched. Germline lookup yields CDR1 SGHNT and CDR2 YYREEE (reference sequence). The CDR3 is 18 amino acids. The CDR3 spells CASSDGLAGGLYTGELFF. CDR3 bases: TGTGCCAGCAGCGACGGACTAGCGGGAGGGCTGTACACCGGGGAGCTGTTTTTT.

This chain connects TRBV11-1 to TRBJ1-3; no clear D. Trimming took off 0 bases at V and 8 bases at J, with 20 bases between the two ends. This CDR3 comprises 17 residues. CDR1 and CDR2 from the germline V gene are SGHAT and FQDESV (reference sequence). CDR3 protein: CASSLALGGRLRDTIYF. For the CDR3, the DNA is TGTGCCAGCAGCTTAGCGCTTGGAGGGAGACTTCGAGACACCATATATTTT.

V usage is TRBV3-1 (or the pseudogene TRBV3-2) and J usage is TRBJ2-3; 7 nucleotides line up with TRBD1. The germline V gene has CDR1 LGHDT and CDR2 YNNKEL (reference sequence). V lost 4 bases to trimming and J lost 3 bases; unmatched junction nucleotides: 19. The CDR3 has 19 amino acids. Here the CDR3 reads CASSRGDRAAVLGTDTQYF. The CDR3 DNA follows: TGTGCCAGCAGCCGCGGCGACAGGGCCGCGGTTCTCGGGACAGATACGCAGTATTTT.

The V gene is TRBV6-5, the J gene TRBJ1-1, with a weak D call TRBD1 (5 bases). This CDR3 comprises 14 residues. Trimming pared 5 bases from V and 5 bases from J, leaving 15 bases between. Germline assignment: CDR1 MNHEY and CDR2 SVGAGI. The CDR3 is CASSPQGGGTEAFF. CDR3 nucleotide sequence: TGTGCCAGCAGTCCCCAGGGAGGAGGAACTGAAGCTTTCTTT.